These 21 T cell receptor beta chains share one sample of origin, sequenced in a study of identical twins (TCRdb year 2016). Library creation used 5' RACE. Sequencing was carried out with an Illumina HiSeq 2000. The public sequencing data were trimmed at Q25 with fastp and processed into clonotypes with MiXCR by TCRdb, which kept only in-frame beta chains. Identical CDR3 proteins give one entry, which carries the most common genes and DNA. The sample table contains about 530,000 distinct CDR3 sequences; only one count was recorded for 13% to 15% of them. The ten most abundant clones make up about 0.47% of the sample. These same data were also listed under a study on yellow fever vaccine responses in identical twins.

Sequenced sample: CD4+ T cells sorted from blood. These receptors were taken from a woman under 30 in good health.

This chain uses TRBV10-2 with TRBJ2-7; tentatively, D is TRBD2 (6 bases). The CDR3 covers 13 residues. The V and J ends lost 4 bases and 3 bases respectively, with 10 bases between them. Germline lookup yields CDR1 WSHSY and CDR2 SAAADI. For the CDR3, the DNA is TGCGCCAGCAGTGTTGGTAGCGGCTACGAGCAGTACTTC. Translating gives CASSVGSGYEQYF.

The CDR3 spells CASSELAGARTGELFF. The CDR3 DNA follows: TGTGCCAGCAGCGAACTAGCGGGGGCCCGCACCGGGGAGCTGTTTTTT. J is TRBJ2-2 and V is TRBV14, with TRBD2 matching 11 bases. CDR1 and CDR2 from the germline V gene are SGHDN and FVKESK. The CDR3 is 16 amino acids. Unmatched junction bases numbered 6, after V lost 5 bases and J lost 4 bases. Full variable domain (remainder filled in from reference TRBV14 and TRBJ2-2): EAGVTQFPSHSVIEKGQTVTLRCDPISGHDNLYWYRRVMGKEIKFLLHFVKESKQDESGMPNNRFLAERTGGTYSTLKVQPAELEDSGVYFCASSELAGARTGELFFGEGSRLTVL.

On this clonotype itself: It is likely a read error, because the conserved phenylalanine at the end of the CDR3 is missing. This sequence joins TRBV3-1 and TRBJ2-5; 9 positions match TRBD2. The CDR3 consists of 15 residues. The V gene's germline CDR1 is LGHDT and CDR2 YNNKEL (reference sequence). V shed 4 bases and J 4 bases; nucleotides not matched to a gene: 7. CDR3 protein: CASSPPAGGGETQYS. As DNA, the CDR3 is TGTGCCAGCAGCCCTCCCGCGGGAGGGGGAGAGACCCAGTACTCC.

The V gene is TRBV20-1, the J gene TRBJ2-7, with 14 bases matching TRBD2. The CDR3 consists of 15 residues. V was clipped by 6 bases and J by 4 bases; unmatched bases: 8. Germline CDR1 is DFQATT and CDR2 is SNEGSKA (reference sequence). CDR3 DNA: TGCAGTGCAGATTCAGGGACTAGCGGGAGTTACGAGCAGTACTTC. Amino acids: CSADSGTSGSYEQYF.

At least ten counts were recorded for this clonotype. DNA for the CDR3: TGCAGCGTTGTAGGGACTAGCGGCTACGAGCAGTACTTC. This gives the protein CSVVGTSGYEQYF. This chain links TRBV29-1 with TRBJ2-7, with 11 nucleotides matching TRBD2. J gave up 3 bases and V 4 bases, and 2 bases lay outside the gene matches. Germline assignment: CDR1 SQVTM and CDR2 ANQGSEA. The CDR3 is 13 amino acids.

Many counts were recorded for this clonotype. CDR3 protein: CASSSVGESYEQYV. The CDR3 nucleotides read TGTGCCAGCAGTTCGGTGGGGGAGTCCTACGAGCAGTACGTC. This chain joins TRBV28 and TRBJ2-7; D is perhaps TRBD1 or TRBD2 (5 bases each). This CDR3 has 14 residues. Trimming cost V 4 bases and J 1 base, with 11 bases left between them. Germline lookup yields CDR1 MDHEN and CDR2 SYDVKM.

This clonotype has ten or more counts. The chain carries TRBV24-1 and TRBJ2-1, with a weak D call TRBD2 (5 bases). Trimming took 5 bases from V and 0 from J, leaving 13 bases between them. The CDR3 has 16 amino acids. The V gene's germline CDR1 is KGHDR and CDR2 SFDVKD. CDR3 region: CATSGRAVSSYNEQFF. CDR3 bases: TGTGCCACCAGTGGACGAGCGGTTAGCTCCTACAATGAGCAGTTCTTC.

In this sample, this clonotype turned up a few times. The chain joins TRBV11-2 to TRBJ2-3, with no clear D. Germline loops: CDR1 SGHAT, CDR2 FQNNGV. The length of the CDR3 is 16 residues. V was cut by 2 bases and J by 0 bases, with 12 bases left in between. The CDR3 is CASSLNLAASTDTQYF. The CDR3 nucleotides are TGTGCCAGCAGCTTAAATCTGGCGGCAAGCACAGATACGCAGTATTTT.

This clonotype was observed a handful of times. CDR3 residues: CASSPRKGNGLAGYNEQFF. CDR3 bases: TGTGCCAGCAGCCCCAGGAAAGGAAATGGACTAGCGGGGTACAATGAGCAGTTCTTC. The V gene is TRBV12-3 or TRBV12-4, the J gene TRBJ2-1; 12 nucleotides line up with TRBD2. The CDR3 spans 19 residues. J gave up 4 bases and V 6 bases, and 16 bases lay outside the gene matches.

V gene TRBV5-6 combines with J gene TRBJ2-7, with TRBD1 as a possible D gene (5 bases). The V and J ends lost 2 bases and 0 bases respectively, with 15 bases between them. The V gene's germline CDR1 is SGHDT and CDR2 YYEEEE. This CDR3 is built from 16 residues. The CDR3 is CASSLWGRVTSYEQYV. DNA of the CDR3: TGTGCCAGCAGCTTATGGGGCAGGGTAACCTCCTACGAGCAGTACGTC.

Ten or more counts support this clonotype. The CDR3 sequence is CASSPGAVNTEAFF. As DNA, the CDR3 is TGTGCCAGCAGCCCCGGGGCTGTGAACACTGAAGCTTTCTTT. The gene calls are TRBV12-3 or TRBV12-4 and TRBJ1-1; perhaps TRBD1 as D (5 bases). Trimming removed 6 bases at V and 0 bases at J, with 11 bases between. The CDR3 is 14 amino acids.

The V and J genes are TRBV12-3 or TRBV12-4 and TRBJ2-5; TRBD1 might be the D (5 bases). The V and J ends lost 4 bases and 5 bases respectively, with 8 bases between them. This CDR3 has 12 residues. CDR3 sequence (DNA): TGTGCCAGCAGTTCAGGGTCCGAGACCCAGTACTTC. Protein sequence: CASSSGSETQYF.

The chain recombines TRBV6-5 with TRBJ2-6; 8 bases fit TRBD1. The CDR3 runs to 17 residues. The J segment lost 1 base and the V segment lost 4 bases, leaving 6 bases of the junction unmatched. CDR1 and CDR2 from the germline V gene are MNHEY and SVGAGI. Written as DNA, the CDR3 is TGTGCCAGCAGTTGGGGGGACAGGTATTCTGGGGCCAACGTCCTGACTTTC. Amino acids: CASSWGDRYSGANVLTF.

Only a few counts were recorded for this clonotype. The rearrangement uses TRBV7-7 and TRBJ1-1; D remains ambiguous. The V gene lost 5 bases and the J gene lost 1 base, with 17 bases spanning the gap. The CDR3 extends over 16 amino acids. The germline V gene encodes CDR1 SSHAT and CDR2 FNYEAQ (reference sequence). This CDR3 is CASSPILVATNTEAFF. The CDR3 nucleotides read TGTGCCAGCAGCCCTATACTGGTCGCAACGAACACTGAAGCTTTCTTT.

This chain links TRBV5-1 with TRBJ1-2, with TRBD1 identical over 7 bases. Germline CDR1 SGHRS, CDR2 YFSETQ. V dropped 2 bases and J dropped 2; count of bases not matched to a gene: 3. The CDR3 is made up of 14 amino acids. The CDR3, as DNA: TGCGCCAGCAGCTTTGGGACAGTCAACTATGGCTACACCTTC. It is translated as CASSFGTVNYGYTF.

Many counts were recorded for this clonotype. CDR3 bases: TGTGCCAGCAGTTTATGGCAGAATCAGCCCCAGCATTTT. It codes for CASSLWQNQPQHF. V gene TRBV12-3 or TRBV12-4 combines with J gene TRBJ1-5; D is ambiguous. The CDR3 runs 13 residues. Trimming removed 2 bases from V and 4 bases from J, with 6 bases in between.

This clonotype was picked up a small number of times. This sequence joins TRBV20-1 and TRBJ1-4, with D perhaps matching TRBD1 (6 bases). V shed 0 bases and J shed 8 bases, with 16 bases lying between them. The CDR3 runs to 15 residues. Looked up from germline, CDR1 is DFQATT and CDR2 is SNEGSKA (reference sequence). The CDR3 region has the DNA TGCAGTGCTAGAGACCCCGGGACACCAGGGGAAAAACTGTTTTTT. Protein product: CSARDPGTPGEKLFF.

V and J are TRBV20-1 and TRBJ2-7, with TRBD1 matching over 9 bases. With 1 base clipped from V and 0 bases from J, the junction kept 1 base outside the gene matches. Germline V gene lookup returns CDR1 DFQATT and CDR2 SNEGSKA (reference sequence). CDR3 length equals 14 residues. CDR3 in amino acids: CSARGTGASYEQYV. The CDR3 coding sequence is TGCAGTGCTAGAGGGACAGGGGCCTCCTACGAGCAGTACGTC.

The chain links TRBV12-3 or TRBV12-4 to TRBJ2-3; D possibly corresponds to TRBD2 (6 bases). The CDR3 is made up of 18 amino acids. Trimming took off 1 base at V and 1 base at J, with 18 bases between the two ends. The CDR3 bases are TGTGCCAGCAGTTTAGGGCGTTTAGGACTAACGCGCACAGATACGCAGTATTTT. Translating it yields CASSLGRLGLTRTDTQYF.

This sequence joins TRBV5-1 and TRBJ2-2, with 8 nucleotides matching TRBD1. This CDR3 comprises 15 residues. V lost 3 bases and J lost 0; bases outside the gene matches: 1. Germline values: CDR1 SGHRS, CDR2 YFSETQ. CDR3 region: CASSWDRPNTGELFF. CDR3 nucleotides: TGCGCCAGCAGCTGGGACAGGCCGAACACCGGGGAGCTGTTTTTT.

V and J are TRBV11-2 and TRBJ2-7; TRBD2 might be the D (6 bases). CDR1 and CDR2 from the germline V gene are SGHAT and FQNNGV. The CDR3 loop spans 12 amino acids. V dropped 4 bases and J dropped 7 bases, with 11 bases sitting between them. CDR3 DNA: TGTGCCAGCAGCTGGACTACTCGGGAGCAGTACGTC. Translated: CASSWTTREQYV.